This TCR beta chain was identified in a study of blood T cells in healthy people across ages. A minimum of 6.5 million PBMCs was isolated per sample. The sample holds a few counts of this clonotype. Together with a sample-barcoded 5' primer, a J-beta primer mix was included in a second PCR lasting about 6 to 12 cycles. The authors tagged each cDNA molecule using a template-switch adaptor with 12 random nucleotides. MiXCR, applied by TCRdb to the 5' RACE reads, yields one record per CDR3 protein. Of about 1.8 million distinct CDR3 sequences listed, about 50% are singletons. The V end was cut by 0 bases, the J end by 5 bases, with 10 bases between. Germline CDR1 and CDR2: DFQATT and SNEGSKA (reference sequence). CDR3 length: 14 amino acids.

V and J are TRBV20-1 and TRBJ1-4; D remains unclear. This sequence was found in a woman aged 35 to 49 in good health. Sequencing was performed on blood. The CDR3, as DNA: TGCAGTGCTAGAGATCGAGGGAGAAATGAAAAACTGTTTTTT. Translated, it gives CSARDRGRNEKLFF.